Listed below are T cell receptor beta chains from one sample, sequenced in a study of blood T cell repertoires in COVID-19. Assay: immunoSEQ multiplex PCR; the TCRdb copy retains only in-frame clones and omits some. The table lists about 250,000 clones, about 90% of them singletons. Sequencing was done on a sample of peripheral blood. These receptor sequences come from a man aged 18 to 29 with active or convalescent COVID-19. Both conserved end residues are part of each CDR3. A D gene is named only where the DNA matches it firmly. Clone size is given for some rows only: seen once, a few or many times, or a class if the clone is expanded.

TRBD1,NA,TRBV7-9,TRBJ1-1,CASSGSNRGKGRNTEAFF,TGTGCCAGCAGCGGATCAAACAGGGGCAAAGGGAGGAACACTGAAGCTTTCTTT
NA,once,TRBV7-2,TRBJ1-1,CASSSVRGGQLNTEAFF,TGTGCCAGCAGCTCCGTTAGGGGCGGCCAATTGAACACTGAAGCTTTCTTT
TRBD2,NA,TRBV5-5,TRBJ2-7,CASSLAGREKQYF,TGTGCCAGCAGCTTGGCCGGGCGGGAGAAGCAGTACTTC
TRBD1,NA,TRBV5-1,TRBJ1-1,CASSLPGQMNTEAFF,TGCGCCAGCAGCTTGCCGGGACAGATGAACACTGAAGCTTTCTTT
NA,NA,TRBV9,TRBJ1-1,CASRAGLMNTEAFF,TGTGCCAGCAGGGCAGGGTTGATGAACACTGAAGCTTTCTTT
TRBD2,NA,TRBV10-3,TRBJ2-1,CAISDLAGVIEQFF,TGTGCCATCAGTGACTTAGCGGGAGTAATTGAGCAGTTCTTC
NA,NA,TRBV7-2,TRBJ1-4,CASSLSVRSGNEKLFF,TGTGCCAGCAGCTTATCAGTCCGGTCAGGGAATGAAAAACTGTTTTTT
NA,NA,TRBV5-4,TRBJ2-1,CASSLSLGEQFF,TGTGCCAGCAGCTTGAGTCTAGGTGAGCAGTTCTTC
NA,NA,TRBV2,TRBJ1-5,CASKGPGSNQPQHF,TGTGCCAGCAAAGGTCCGGGGAGCAATCAGCCCCAGCATTTT
NA,NA,TRBV3-1/TRBV3-2,TRBJ2-3,CASRSQGDTQYF,TGTGCCAGCAGGTCTCAGGGGGATACGCAGTATTTT
NA,once,TRBV27,TRBJ1-5,CASKGYMGSNQPQHF,TGTGCCAGCAAGGGGTATATGGGTAGCAATCAGCCCCAGCATTTT
NA,NA,TRBV28,TRBJ1-5,CASRIGRVGGNQPQHF,TGTGCCAGCAGGATTGGCCGTGTCGGGGGCAATCAGCCCCAGCATTTT
TRBD1,NA,TRBV5-1,TRBJ1-1,CASSKDRGTTEAFF,TGCGCCAGCAGCAAAGACAGGGGAACCACTGAAGCTTTCTTT
NA,NA,TRBV7-8,TRBJ1-1,CASSPHPGKNTEAFF,TGTGCCAGCAGCCCACACCCAGGAAAGAACACTGAAGCTTTCTTT
NA,NA,TRBV7-9,TRBJ1-1,CASSLAAGNTEAFF,TGTGCCAGCAGCTTAGCTGCAGGGAACACTGAAGCTTTCTTT
NA,NA,TRBV19,TRBJ1-5,CASSMGLNSNQPQHF,TGTGCCAGTAGTATGGGACTGAATAGCAATCAGCCCCAGCATTTT
NA,NA,TRBV18,TRBJ2-1,CASSPRLQGLSYNEQFF,TGTGCCAGCTCACCACGCCTACAGGGTCTCTCCTACAATGAGCAGTTCTTC
NA,NA,TRBV28,TRBJ2-5,CASTTPGETQYF,TGTGCCAGCACCACACCGGGGGAGACCCAGTACTTC
TRBD1,NA,TRBV6-2/TRBV6-3,TRBJ1-4,CASSFRTGPGEKLFF,TGTGCCAGCAGTTTCAGGACAGGGCCTGGTGAAAAACTGTTTTTT
NA,NA,TRBV20-1,TRBJ2-2,CSASPGLLNIGELFF,TGCAGTGCGAGTCCGGGACTTCTCAACATCGGGGAGCTGTTTTTT
NA,NA,TRBV19,TRBJ1-3,CASRPTRGLDTIYF,TGTGCCAGTCGACCGACCCGGGGTTTAGACACCATATATTTT
TRBD1,NA,TRBV5-4,TRBJ2-7,CASSSSGQGGLEQYF,TGTGCCAGCAGCTCATCGGGACAGGGCGGTTTAGAGCAGTACTTC
TRBD1,NA,TRBV9,TRBJ2-7,CASSAPGTGAYEQYF,TGTGCCAGCAGCGCACCCGGGACAGGGGCCTACGAGCAGTACTTC
NA,NA,TRBV29-1,TRBJ2-2,CSALDFDTGELFF,TGCAGCGCCCTAGATTTCGACACCGGGGAGCTGTTTTTT
NA,NA,TRBV2,TRBJ2-7,CASKGVGREQYF,TGTGCCAGCAAAGGAGTTGGGAGGGAGCAGTACTTC
NA,NA,TRBV10-2,TRBJ2-2,CASRPRFGTPTGELFF,TGCGCCAGCCGCCCACGCTTCGGGACACCCACCGGGGAGCTGTTTTTT
TRBD2,few,TRBV6-4,TRBJ2-1,CASSLSGGADEQFF,TGTGCCAGCAGTCTTAGCGGGGGGGCCGATGAGCAGTTCTTC
TRBD2,NA,TRBV30,TRBJ2-1,CAWSGGLGRSYNEQFF,TGTGCCTGGAGTGGTGGACTAGGAAGGTCCTACAATGAGCAGTTCTTC
TRBD1,NA,TRBV5-5,TRBJ1-1,CASSDQRQGRGAFF,TGTGCCAGCAGCGACCAAAGACAGGGGAGGGGAGCTTTCTTT
NA,once,TRBV9,TRBJ2-1,CASTARGGTYNEQFF,TGTGCCAGCACCGCAAGGGGGGGAACCTACAATGAGCAGTTCTTC
NA,NA,TRBV20-1,TRBJ1-1,CSANPIGIAFF,TGCAGTGCTAATCCAATCGGGATAGCTTTCTTT
NA,NA,TRBV15,TRBJ2-7,CATSRDLSTSSYEQYF,TGTGCCACCAGCAGAGATCTTAGTACTAGCTCCTACGAGCAGTACTTC
NA,NA,TRBV6-2/TRBV6-3,TRBJ2-1,CASSYSSGGNEQFF,TGTGCCAGCAGTTACTCTTCTGGGGGGAATGAGCAGTTCTTC
TRBD2,NA,TRBV20-1,TRBJ2-1,CSASQLAGSVEQFF,TGCAGTGCTAGTCAGCTAGCGGGATCTGTTGAGCAGTTCTTC
TRBD2,NA,TRBV9,TRBJ2-3,CASSVTSGRWGRADTQYF,TGTGCCAGCAGCGTTACTAGCGGGAGGTGGGGTCGTGCAGATACGCAGTATTTT
TRBD2,once,TRBV5-5,TRBJ2-5,CASSGRLAGGPGETQYF,TGTGCCAGCAGCGGAAGACTAGCGGGGGGGCCGGGGGAGACCCAGTACTTC
TRBD1,NA,TRBV14,TRBJ1-1,CASSMTGGTEAFF,TGTGCCAGCAGTATGACAGGGGGCACTGAAGCTTTCTTT
TRBD2,NA,TRBV5-3,TRBJ2-5,CARSHRPSGRHQETQYF,TGTGCCAGAAGCCACCGGCCTAGCGGGAGGCATCAAGAGACCCAGTACTTC
NA,few,TRBV7-9,TRBJ2-1,CASTPDYPAGEQFF,TGTGCCAGCACCCCAGACTACCCGGCGGGTGAGCAGTTCTTC
NA,NA,TRBV6-7,TRBJ2-4,CASSSTIEGVQLAKNIQYF,TGTGCCAGCAGTTCCACTATTGAGGGGGTACAACTAGCCAAAAACATTCAGTACTTC
NA,few,TRBV6-2/TRBV6-3,TRBJ1-2,CASSYPGDGYGYTF,TGTGCCAGCAGTTACCCAGGGGATGGGTATGGCTACACCTTC
TRBD2,NA,TRBV27,TRBJ2-1,CASSLLAGVRSSYNEQFF,TGTGCCAGCAGTTTACTAGCGGGAGTCCGTAGCTCCTACAATGAGCAGTTCTTC
NA,NA,TRBV18,TRBJ1-2,CASSPAPEFYGYTF,TGTGCCAGCTCACCAGCTCCTGAGTTCTATGGCTACACCTTC
NA,NA,TRBV5-1,TRBJ2-5,CASSLATGVETQYF,TGCGCCAGCAGCTTGGCGACGGGAGTTGAGACCCAGTACTTC
TRBD1,once,TRBV7-2,TRBJ2-4,CASSLGTGGFLIKNIQYF,TGTGCCAGCAGCTTAGGGACAGGGGGCTTTCTTATCAAAAACATTCAGTACTTC
NA,few,TRBV9,TRBJ2-1,CASSRTRRKNEQFF,TGTGCCAGCAGCCGAACGAGGCGAAAAAATGAGCAGTTCTTC
NA,NA,TRBV28,TRBJ2-1,CASNFMGRDNNEQFF,TGTGCCAGCAACTTTATGGGGAGGGACAACAATGAGCAGTTCTTC
NA,NA,TRBV5-8,TRBJ2-7,CASSLWDKEQYF,TGTGCCAGCAGCTTATGGGACAAGGAGCAGTACTTC
NA,NA,TRBV3-1/TRBV3-2,TRBJ2-3,CASSQITTGRILYF,TGTGCCAGCAGCCAAATAACGACAGGGAGGATTTTGTATTTT
TRBD1,NA,TRBV5-1,TRBJ1-3,CASSQGQSGNTIYF,TGCGCCAGCAGCCAGGGACAGTCTGGAAACACCATATATTTT
NA,NA,TRBV28,TRBJ2-7,CASSPTPTRRGYF,TGTGCCAGCAGTCCAACCCCGACTCGGAGGGGGTACTTC
NA,NA,TRBV4-3,TRBJ2-7,CASSQEGDEQYF,TGCGCCAGCAGCCAAGAAGGGGATGAGCAGTACTTC
NA,once,TRBV6-5,TRBJ1-1,CASGPMGANTEAFF,TGTGCCAGCGGTCCCATGGGAGCGAACACTGAAGCTTTCTTT
NA,NA,TRBV5-8,TRBJ1-6,CASSLGSGETPLHF,TGTGCCAGCAGCTTGGGGTCAGGGGAGACTCCCCTCCACTTT
TRBD2,NA,TRBV3-1/TRBV3-2,TRBJ2-7,CASSQDETSGTEQYF,TGTGCCAGCAGCCAAGATGAGACTAGCGGGACCGAGCAGTACTTC
NA,once,TRBV2,TRBJ2-5,CASRLDRQETQYF,TGTGCCAGCAGGCTGGACAGACAAGAGACCCAGTACTTC
NA,NA,TRBV19,TRBJ1-2,CASRPQGPGGYTF,TGTGCCAGTAGACCCCAGGGTCCCGGCGGCTACACCTTC
TRBD1,once,TRBV28,TRBJ1-1,CASSLVGQGAYTEAFF,TGTGCCAGCAGTTTAGTGGGACAGGGGGCATACACTGAAGCTTTCTTT